Here is one T cell receptor (beta chain) with its context. This CDR3 spans 14 amino acids. In germline, CDR1 is MNHEY, CDR2 SVGAGI. V was clipped by 6 bases and J by 3 bases; unmatched bases: 7. Assay: immunoSEQ multiplex PCR; the TCRdb copy retains only in-frame clones and omits some. Altogether under 65,000 clones are present, around 88% being singletons, with the ten largest covering less than 6%. This specimen belongs to a study of technical replicates of blood from a few donors. The sequence was collected from a human donor in good health. Some clones in this sample may be carry-over from other donors' samples. The chain combines TRBV6-5 with TRBJ1-2; 7 bases match TRBD1. Sequenced: PBMCs. CDR3 region: CASSLKTGYYGYTF. The CDR3 nucleotides are TGTGCCAGCAGCCTCAAGACAGGGTACTATGGCTACACCTTC.